The 23 T cell receptor beta chains in this list originate from one sample, sequenced in a study of T cell responses to AZD1222 COVID-19 vaccine. Libraries were prepared by immunoSEQ multiplex PCR; TCRdb keeps only in-frame clonotypes and omits some of them. Here the sample spans around 86,000 clones, 85% to 90% being singletons. This specimen was peripheral blood, taken on day 0 of AZD1222 vaccination. These receptors were collected from an adult in good health.

This clone has a handful of counts. The V and J genes are TRBV4-1 and TRBJ2-2; D is uncertain. In germline, CDR1 is MGHRA, CDR2 YSYEKL. V lost 3 bases, J lost 2 bases, and 10 bases lay in between. The CDR3 extends over 15 amino acids. The CDR3 sequence is CASSHPVRNTGELFF. Written as DNA, the CDR3 is TGCGCCAGCAGCCACCCTGTCAGAAACACCGGGGAGCTGTTTTTT.

Notes on this clone: One end of the junction does not line up with germline, which may come from a read error. This rearrangement joins TRBV27 to TRBJ1-2, with D hard to call. Germline-derived CDR1 and CDR2 are MNHEY and SMNVEV (reference sequence). The CDR3 contains 12 residues. CDR3 coding DNA: TGTGCCAGCAGTTTAACCCGTGCCGGGGTCCCCTTC. Its protein is CASSLTRAGVPF.

The J gene is TRBJ2-1, the V gene TRBV3-1 (or the pseudogene TRBV3-2); tentatively, D is TRBD2 (5 bases). In germline, CDR1 is LGHDT, CDR2 YNNKEL (reference sequence). V was clipped by 0 bases and J by 6 bases, with 12 bases between them. This CDR3 is 15 amino acids long. The DNA for the CDR3 is TGTGCCAGCAGCCAAGATGGGCTAGCAAGCAATGAGCAGTTCTTC. The encoded protein is CASSQDGLASNEQFF.

This rearrangement joins TRBV18 to TRBJ2-7, with TRBD1 matching over 9 bases. The CDR3 extends over 14 amino acids. The V gene's germline CDR1 is KGHSH and CDR2 LQKENI. V trimming: 2 bases; J trimming: 5 bases; junction bases outside the gene matches: 4. The CDR3 spells CASSPGTGKHEQYF. CDR3 nucleotide sequence: TGTGCCAGCTCACCAGGGACAGGGAAGCACGAGCAGTACTTC. Combining the CDR3 with reference TRBV18 and TRBJ2-7 gives the whole variable domain NAGVMQNPRHLVRRRGQEARLRCSPMKGHSHVYWYRQLPEEGLKFMVYLQKENIIDESGMPKERFSAEFPKEGPSILRIQQVVRGDSAAYFCASSPGTGKHEQYFGPGTRLTVT.

This chain connects TRBV7-8 to TRBJ1-2, with D possibly TRBD1 on 6 matching bases. V lost 1 base and J lost 7, with 10 bases in between. The germline CDR1 and CDR2 sequences are SGHVS and FQNEAQ. This CDR3 region has 13 residues. CDR3 nucleotide sequence: TGTGCCAGCAGCTTAGGGGGGGGCAGTGGCTACACCTTC. As protein: CASSLGGGSGYTF.

The gene calls are TRBV6-6 and TRBJ1-2; maybe TRBD1 (6 bases). The CDR3 sequence is 14 residues long. The V end was cut by 7 bases, the J end by 5 bases, with 17 bases between. CDR1 is MNHNY, CDR2 SVGAGI, per germline (reference sequence). The CDR3 nucleotides read TGTGCCAGCACGACCGGGACATACGGTTATGGCTACACCTTC. Encoded protein: CASTTGTYGYGYTF.

Note on this clone: The junction does not match germline at one end; this may be a read error. The gene calls are TRBV5-4 and TRBJ2-5; weak D call: TRBD2 (7 bases). This CDR3 spans 15 amino acids. Germline V gene sequence: CDR1 SGHNT, CDR2 YYREEE (reference sequence). CDR3 sequence reads: CASSFGGGAGEIQYF. The CDR3 nucleotides read TGTGCCAGCAGCTTCGGAGGGGGGGCCGGGGAGATCCAGTACTTC.

The chain uses TRBV11-2 and TRBJ1-1; no reliable D call. V dropped 3 bases and J dropped 0 bases, with 14 bases sitting between them. Germline V gene data show CDR1 as SGHAT and CDR2 as FQNNGV. The CDR3 contains 16 residues. The CDR3 sequence: CASSFNPPGMNTEAFF. CDR3 DNA: TGTGCCAGCAGCTTTAATCCCCCGGGCATGAACACTGAAGCTTTCTTT.

The chain is built from TRBV9 and TRBJ1-4, with 10 bases aligning to TRBD1. CDR3 length equals 19 residues. Germline-derived CDR1 and CDR2 are SGDLS and YYNGEE. Trimming took 3 bases from V and 4 from J; bases not matched to a gene: 15. This chain's CDR3 is CASSEGTPGQGIGNEKLFF. In nucleotides, the CDR3 is TGTGCCAGCAGCGAGGGAACCCCGGGACAGGGGATCGGTAATGAAAAACTGTTTTTT.

This chain links TRBV28 with TRBJ1-5; the D gene is possibly TRBD1 (6 bases). In germline, CDR1 is MDHEN, CDR2 SYDVKM. The CDR3 sequence is 14 residues long. Trimming left V 7 bases short and J 6 bases short, with 16 bases between. The CDR3 region has the DNA TGTGCCAGCACCGGTGGGGGGCTGGGTCAGCCCCAGCATTTT. Translating gives CASTGGGLGQPQHF.

The CDR3 DNA reads TGTGCCAGCAGCTTAAGGGGGGGCCAGGGCGGCGGAAACACCATATATTTT. This sequence encodes CASSLRGGQGGGNTIYF. The rearrangement links TRBV7-2 to TRBJ1-3; D perhaps matches TRBD1 (6 bases). Germline assignment: CDR1 SGHTA and CDR2 FQGNSA. V was trimmed by 2 bases and J by 4 bases, leaving 18 bases between them. This CDR3 comprises 17 residues.

The CDR3 nucleotides read TGTGCCGGGACACGAGGGGCGGGAGGGGGAGCCAAAAACATTCAGTACTTC. This translates into CAGTRGAGGGAKNIQYF. The chain carries TRBV30 and TRBJ2-4, with TRBD2 identical over 9 bases. This CDR3 contains 17 residues. Germline CDR1 GTSNPN, CDR2 SVGIG (reference sequence). Losses at the gene ends were 8 bases for V and 0 bases for J; bases not matched to a gene: 14.

The gene calls are TRBV12-5 and TRBJ1-5; D ambiguous. CDR3 length equals 11 residues. Trimming shortened V by 6 bases and J by 4 bases, and 4 bases separated the two germline ends. Per germline, CDR1 LGHNT and CDR2 FRNRAP. CDR3 nucleotides: TGTGCTAGTGGACAGAATCAGCCCCAGCATTTT. Amino acid sequence: CASGQNQPQHF.

The chain carries TRBV6-5 and TRBJ1-1, with a tentative D call TRBD1 (5 bases). The germline gives CDR1 MNHEY, CDR2 SVGAGI. The ends were cut back, 3 bases at V and 4 bases at J, with 9 bases in the middle. The CDR3 consists of 13 residues. Written as DNA, the CDR3 is TGTGCCAGCAGTTATTGGGGGGTCACTGAAGCTTTCTTT. Amino acids: CASSYWGVTEAFF.

The chain is built from TRBV25-1 and TRBJ1-4, with D uncertain. From germline, CDR1 is MGHDK and CDR2 SYGVNS. CDR3 length equals 13 residues. Trimming took off 5 bases at V and 4 bases at J, with 8 bases between the two ends. The CDR3 DNA reads TGTGCCAGCAGTCATGGATTTAATGAAAAACTGTTTTTT. It translates to CASSHGFNEKLFF.

This chain uses TRBV5-5 with TRBJ2-7, with D possibly TRBD2 on 5 matching bases. Trimming left V 3 bases short and J 4 bases short, with 17 bases between. CDR1 is SGHKS, CDR2 YYEKEE, per germline (reference sequence). The CDR3 consists of 15 residues. CDR3 nucleotide sequence: TGTGCCAGCAGCTGGTATTGGGGAGATTCGTACGAGCAGTACTTC. This translates into CASSWYWGDSYEQYF.

The chain uses TRBV6-6 and TRBJ2-7; D is tentatively TRBD1 or TRBD2 (5 bases each). The CDR3 covers 14 residues. With 5 bases removed from V and 6 bases from J, the gap between germline ends came to 17 bases. Germline V gene lookup returns CDR1 MNHNY and CDR2 SVGAGI (reference sequence). The CDR3 DNA is TGTGCCAGCAGTCTCCGGGGCGCGAGTATCGAGCAGTACTTC. Translation: CASSLRGASIEQYF.

V and J are TRBV4-1 and TRBJ1-4, with D possibly TRBD1 on 5 matching bases. V lost 6 bases and J lost 3, with 14 bases in between. Germline V lookup: CDR1 MGHRA, CDR2 YSYEKL. CDR3 size: 15 residues. DNA of the CDR3: TGCGCCAGCAGACCTCAGGGTAATGCTAATGAAAAACTGTTTTTT. Its protein product is CASRPQGNANEKLFF.

V and J are TRBV5-5 and TRBJ2-5; 15 nucleotides align to TRBD2. CDR3 length equals 18 residues. Germline V CDR1 and CDR2: SGHKS, YYEKEE (reference sequence). With V trimmed by 4 bases and J by 3 bases, 10 bases remained unmatched. The CDR3 nucleotides read TGTGCCAGCAGCCTAGGACTAGCGGGGGGGTTCCCCAAAGAGACCCAGTACTTC. This translates into CASSLGLAGGFPKETQYF.

J is TRBJ1-2 and V is TRBV6-2 or TRBV6-3; no definite D call. Germline CDR1 reads MNHEY; CDR2 reads SVGEGT. Deletions cut 5 bases from V and 4 bases from J, with 17 bases between. CDR3 size: 15 residues. The CDR3 sequence: CASSIGWEVSYGYTF. The CDR3 bases are TGTGCCAGCAGTATTGGATGGGAAGTAAGCTATGGCTACACCTTC.

This clone was detected a few times. The chain uses TRBV7-8 and TRBJ1-2, with D maybe TRBD1 (6 bases). V gave up 5 bases and J gave up 6 bases, with 16 bases separating them. There are 14 residues in the CDR3. Germline-derived CDR1 and CDR2 are SGHVS and FQNEAQ. CDR3 region: CASSLTRGLNGYTF. The CDR3 region has the DNA TGTGCCAGCAGCCTCACCAGGGGATTGAATGGCTACACCTTC.

This chain uses TRBV5-1 with TRBJ2-7; perhaps D is TRBD1 or TRBD2 (5 bases each). Between the trimmed V and J ends, which lost 4 bases and 0 bases, there was a span of 11 bases. The CDR3 spans 14 residues. In germline, CDR1 is SGHRS, CDR2 YFSETQ. The chain's CDR3 is CASSKGPDSYEQYF. CDR3 DNA: TGCGCCAGCAGCAAGGGACCTGACTCCTACGAGCAGTACTTC.

This clone was seen only a few times. The rearrangement joins TRBV9 to TRBJ1-2; D unresolved. Germline loops: CDR1 SGDLS, CDR2 YYNGEE. The length of the CDR3 is 15 residues. Trimming took off 3 bases at V and 4 bases at J, with 16 bases between the two ends. CDR3 nucleotide sequence: TGTGCCAGCAGCGCGGGAACCGGATGGGTCTATGGCTACACCTTC. Translated: CASSAGTGWVYGYTF.